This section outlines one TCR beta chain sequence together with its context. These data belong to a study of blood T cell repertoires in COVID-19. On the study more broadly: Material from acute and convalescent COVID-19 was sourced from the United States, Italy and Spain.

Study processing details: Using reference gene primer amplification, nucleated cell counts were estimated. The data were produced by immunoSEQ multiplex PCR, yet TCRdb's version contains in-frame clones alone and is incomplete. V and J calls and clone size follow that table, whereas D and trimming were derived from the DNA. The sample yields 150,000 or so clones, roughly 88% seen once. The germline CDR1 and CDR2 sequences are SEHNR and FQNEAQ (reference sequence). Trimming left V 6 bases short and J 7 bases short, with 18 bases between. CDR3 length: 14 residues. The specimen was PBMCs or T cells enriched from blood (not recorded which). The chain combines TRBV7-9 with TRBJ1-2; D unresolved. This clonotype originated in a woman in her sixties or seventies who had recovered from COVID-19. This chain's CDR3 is CASRSTSQFGGYTF. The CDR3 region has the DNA TGTGCCAGCAGATCGACATCCCAGTTTGGTGGCTACACCTTC.